This section outlines one TCR beta chain sequence together with its context. The antigen is undetermined. Naive and memory CD4+ T cells were separated from cryopreserved PBMCs. The source of the sample is a study of CD4 T cells in relation to SARS-CoV-2 and coronaviruses. Germline V gene lookup returns CDR1 LNHDA and CDR2 SQIVND (reference sequence). The CDR3 consists of 16 residues. V dropped 3 bases and J dropped 0 bases, with 13 bases sitting between them. The protocol was immunoSEQ multiplex PCR, while the TCRdb copy is restricted to in-frame clones and leaves out a portion. The repertoire has around 31,000 clones, roughly four fifths of them found once; the top ten carry 3% to 3.5%.

The J gene is TRBJ2-3, the V gene TRBV19; D might be TRBD2 (5 bases). This sequence was found in an adult with COVID-19. Sequencing used memory CD4+ T cells from PBMCs, cultured in vitro. For the CDR3, the DNA is TGTGCCAGTAGTATGGTTGGGAGACAAAGCACAGATACGCAGTATTTT. Encoded protein: CASSMVGRQSTDTQYF.